Shown below are 16 T cell receptor beta chains from a single sample sequenced in a study of OX40 agonist ivuxolimab in advanced cancers. Profiling relied on immunoSEQ multiplex PCR, and the TCRdb table lists in-frame clones only, not all of them. This table holds 70,000 or so clones, roughly nine tenths found once. Sequenced here: CD4+ or CD8+ T cells sorted from blood, sampled in a trial of the OX40 agonist ivuxolimab. All receptors come from an adult with an advanced solid tumor such as melanoma, head and neck, liver or kidney cancer.

This clone is a singleton in its sample. The chain links TRBV4-2 to TRBJ2-3; TRBD2 is a possible D gene (6 bases). V was cut by 1 base and J by 0 bases, with 17 bases left in between. CDR3 length: 18 residues. The germline V gene has CDR1 LGHNA and CDR2 YNFKEQ. In DNA form, the CDR3 reads TGTGCCAGCAGCCAAGGAGAGGTAGCGGAGTTGAGCACAGATACGCAGTATTTT. Translating it yields CASSQGEVAELSTDTQYF.

The chain joins TRBV29-1 to TRBJ2-3; 7 nucleotides align to TRBD2. The germline CDR1 and CDR2 sequences are SQVTM and ANQGSEA. V shed 6 bases, J shed 1 base, and the junction held 13 bases outside the gene matches. The CDR3 totals 16 residues. CDR3 DNA sequence: TGCAGCGTAGCGAACCTCGGACTAGAACGCACAGATACGCAGTATTTT. As protein: CSVANLGLERTDTQYF.

The V gene is TRBV27, the J gene TRBJ1-2; 7 bases are a match to TRBD1. The CDR3 consists of 16 residues. Trimming cost V 0 bases and J 2 bases; bases outside gene matches: 6. The germline V gene has CDR1 MNHEY and CDR2 SMNVEV (reference sequence). The DNA for the CDR3 is TGTGCCAGCAGTTTATCGGCCGGGGACAGCAACTATGGCTACACCTTC. Protein sequence: CASSLSAGDSNYGYTF.

CDR3 sequence (DNA): TGTGCCAGCAGCTTGGGCGGTTCCACTGAAGCTTTCTTT. It encodes CASSLGGSTEAFF. This chain joins TRBV5-4 and TRBJ1-1; D is ambiguous. The CDR3 has 13 amino acids. Per the germline V gene, CDR1 is SGHNT and CDR2 is YYREEE (reference sequence). Trimming removed 0 bases at V and 4 bases at J, with 7 bases between.

V gene TRBV27 combines with J gene TRBJ1-5; D is possibly TRBD1 (5 bases). Trimming took off 5 bases at V and 14 bases at J, with 25 bases between the two ends. This CDR3 has 15 amino acids. Germline CDR1 and CDR2: MNHEY and SMNVEV (reference sequence). The CDR3 loop is CASSPRVSIDSREHF. The CDR3 nucleotides are TGTGCCAGCAGTCCCAGGGTCTCAATAGATTCTCGGGAGCATTTT.

The chain couples TRBV19 to TRBJ1-5; 8 bases are shared with TRBD1. Germline V CDR1 and CDR2: LNHDA, SQIVND (reference sequence). After removal of 6 bases from V and 5 bases from J, the junction contained 3 bases not matched to a gene. This CDR3 is built from 13 residues. The CDR3 sequence: CASSSTGDQPQHF. DNA for the CDR3: TGTGCCAGTAGCTCGACAGGGGATCAGCCCCAGCATTTT.

This sequence joins TRBV7-8 and TRBJ2-7; the D is unclear. CDR3 size: 13 residues. V was clipped by 8 bases and J by 3 bases, with 14 bases between them. CDR1 is SGHVS, CDR2 FQNEAQ, per germline. The CDR3 is CASQKGGVYEQYF. DNA of the CDR3: TGTGCCAGCCAGAAAGGTGGGGTCTACGAGCAGTACTTC.

The V gene is TRBV7-8, the J gene TRBJ2-7, with D unclear. Germline loops: CDR1 SGHVS, CDR2 FQNEAQ. The CDR3 has 15 residues. V was pared by 2 bases and J by 0 bases, with 11 bases between. The CDR3 protein is CASSLRIGVSYEQYF. CDR3 in DNA: TGTGCCAGCAGCTTACGAATTGGAGTCTCCTACGAGCAGTACTTC.

In nucleotides, the CDR3 is TGTGCCAGCAGCCCGATGGCGGGGGCCGAAGCTTTCTTT. As protein: CASSPMAGAEAFF. The chain combines TRBV5-4 with TRBJ1-1; the D gene is possibly TRBD1 (6 bases). V gave up 4 bases and J gave up 8 bases, with 15 bases separating them. This CDR3 spans 13 amino acids. Looked up from germline, CDR1 is SGHNT and CDR2 is YYREEE (reference sequence).

This rearrangement joins TRBV19 to TRBJ2-3; 7 bases line up with TRBD2. CDR3 size: 16 residues. The V gene end was trimmed by 2 bases and the J gene end by 1 base; junction bases not matched to a gene: 6. Germline-derived CDR1 and CDR2 are LNHDA and SQIVND (reference sequence). The CDR3 region is CASSIMGGSRTDTQYF. Written as DNA, the CDR3 is TGTGCCAGTAGTATAATGGGGGGGTCCCGCACAGATACGCAGTATTTT. Variable domain in full (rest from reference TRBV19 and TRBJ2-3): DGGITQSPKYLFRKEGQNVTLSCEQNLNHDAMYWYRQDPGQGLRLIYYSQIVNDFQKGDIAEGYSVSREKKESFPLTVTSAQKNPTAFYLCASSIMGGSRTDTQYFGPGTRLTVL.

V gene TRBV5-8 combines with J gene TRBJ1-1; a weak D match, TRBD1 (6 bases). V lost 7 bases and J 1 base, leaving 11 bases between the germline ends. Germline V CDR1 and CDR2: SGHTS, YDEGEE. The CDR3 is 13 residues long. The CDR3 DNA reads TGTGCCAGCGCAGGGGATTCGAACACTGAAGCTTTCTTT. Translated: CASAGDSNTEAFF. Based on the CDR3 plus reference TRBV5-8 and TRBJ1-1, the full variable domain is EAGVTQSPTHLIKTRGQQATLRCSPISGHTSVYWYQQALGLGLQFLLWYDEGEERNRGNFPPRFSGRQFPNYSSELNVNALELEDSALYLCASAGDSNTEAFFGQGTRLTVV.

This chain joins TRBV7-6 and TRBJ1-1, with TRBD1 matching 8 bases. V trimming: 3 bases; J trimming: 5 bases; junction bases outside the gene matches: 2. The CDR3 is 13 amino acids. CDR1 is SGHVS, CDR2 FNYEAQ, per germline. The CDR3 region has the DNA TGTGCCAGCAGCTTTGGACAGGGAACTGAAGCTTTCTTT. Protein sequence: CASSFGQGTEAFF.

CDR3 nucleotides: TGTGCCAGCAGTATCACGGGAGGGCCCGACGAGCAGTACTTC. This translates into CASSITGGPDEQYF. This sequence joins TRBV27 and TRBJ2-7, with 8 bases identical to TRBD2. The germline CDR1 and CDR2 sequences are MNHEY and SMNVEV (reference sequence). With V trimmed by 5 bases and J by 5 bases, 8 bases remained unmatched. CDR3 length equals 14 residues.

The chain carries TRBV27 and TRBJ2-3; D gene ambiguous. The CDR3 covers 13 residues. Germline CDR1 reads MNHEY; CDR2 reads SMNVEV (reference sequence). The V gene lost 5 bases and the J gene lost 2 bases, with 8 bases spanning the gap. The CDR3: CASSLELTDTQYF. The CDR3 region has the DNA TGTGCCAGCAGTCTAGAACTCACAGATACGCAGTATTTT.

V and J are TRBV2 and TRBJ2-7; D gene uncertain. The V gene's germline CDR1 is SNHLY and CDR2 FYNNEI. CDR3 length: 12 residues. Trimming took off 4 bases at V and 6 bases at J, with 10 bases between the two ends. The CDR3 DNA sequence: TGTGCCAGCAGTGGGGCAGCTCTCGAGCAGTACTTC. It translates to CASSGAALEQYF.

This clone occurred a few times. The rearrangement uses TRBV5-1 and TRBJ1-1; D is possibly TRBD1 (6 bases). The CDR3 length is 14 residues. CDR1 and CDR2 from the germline V gene are SGHRS and YFSETQ. The germline V and J ends were trimmed by 4 bases and 0 bases, with 10 bases remaining between them. CDR3 amino acids: CASSPGTMNTEAFF. The CDR3 region has the DNA TGCGCCAGCAGCCCCGGGACAATGAACACTGAAGCTTTCTTT. The variable domain in full, with the rest retrieved from reference TRBV5-1 and TRBJ1-1, is KAGVTQTPRYLIKTRGQQVTLSCSPISGHRSVSWYQQTPGQGLQFLFEYFSETQRNKGNFPGRFSGRQFSNSRSEMNVSTLELGDSALYLCASSPGTMNTEAFFGQGTRLTVV.